This T cell receptor beta chain comes out of a study of blood T cell repertoires in COVID-19. For the study at large: Samples of COVID-19 (acute and convalescent) were obtained from the United States, Italy and Spain. T cells, B-cell-depleted T cells, or PBMCs provided the cDNA or gDNA that served as material.

The germline CDR1 and CDR2 sequences are LNHDA and SQIVND (reference sequence). The V end lost 7 bases, the J end lost 4 bases, and 25 bases lay between the germline ends. The CDR3 runs 17 residues. In the original processing: By means of reference gene primer amplification, nucleated cell counts were estimated. Clones were sequenced by immunoSEQ multiplex PCR, and TCRdb holds only the in-frame ones, with some missing. The V and J calls and clone size come from that table; D and trimming were worked out from the DNA. The data show about 170,000 clones, around 85% seen once. This chain uses TRBV19 with TRBJ1-2; D remains ambiguous. Sequenced sample: peripheral blood. This receptor was identified in a man between 60 and 75 years old who had recovered from COVID-19. The CDR3: CASKWAFTGRGLYGYTF. The CDR3 bases are TGTGCCAGTAAGTGGGCATTTACCGGGCGCGGACTCTATGGCTACACCTTC.